This T cell receptor (beta chain) was captured in a study of radiotherapy plus CTLA-4 blockade in lung cancer (dated by TCRdb to between 2018 and 2020). Notes on the research overall: Among enrolled patients, about 19% had an objective response and roughly 31% reached disease control. The paper as a whole reports these results and caveats: After treatment with radiotherapy and ipilimumab, TCR clones that came from tumors expanded in the peripheral blood. The strongest predictors of response, as reported, were early dynamic changes in blood T cell clones along with a rise in serum interferon-beta after radiation.

This clone was seen a handful of times. It has no known antigen specificity. Base qualities are not provided; no much larger clone lies one nucleotide away. Based on the germline V gene, the CDR1 and CDR2 sequences are LGHNA and YSLEER. Germline trimming amounts to 1 base on V and 6 bases on J, with 4 as the count of junction bases outside the gene matches. CDR3 length: 15 amino acids, cysteine to phenylalanine. Just CDR3 DNA is preserved here, 45 bases in frame from base 1. The library was produced with the immunoSEQ multiplex PCR assay. As stored in TCRdb, this immuneACCESS dataset retains in-frame rearrangements with V and J assigned. A fraction of the clones does not appear; measured against another copy, unresolved V genes explain less than half of the discrepancy, and the remainder lacks a known reason. Recorded for this sample are some 110,000 clones; 81% of them occurred a single time. The ten top clones hold less than 4% of the sample.

The study evaluated CTLA-4 blockade (ipilimumab) given together with focal radiation therapy in patients who had chemo-refractory metastatic non-small-cell lung cancer. This clonotype was sampled from a human donor with non-small cell lung cancer that progressed on radiotherapy plus ipilimumab. Some clones in this sample may be carry-over from other donors' samples. The material was peripheral blood, obtained from a patient treated with radiotherapy plus ipilimumab. In this chain, TRBV4-3 is recombined with TRBJ2-2; the central 8 bases match TRBD1. The CDR3 loop reads CASSQGTGFAGELFF. The nucleotides read TGCGCCAGCAGCCAAGGGACAGGGTTTGCCGGGGAGCTGTTTTTT.